This is a list of T cell receptor beta chains from one sample in a study of cytotoxic CD8 clonotypes in ibrutinib-treated CLL. The protocol was immunoSEQ multiplex PCR, while the TCRdb copy is restricted to in-frame clones and leaves out a portion. The sample yields approximately 100,000 clones, 58% seen once. The sample in question was PBMCs, obtained after 24 months of ibrutinib treatment. These receptor sequences come from a human donor with chronic lymphocytic leukemia. The CDR3 runs from the conserved cysteine through the conserved F or W. The D gene is left open where the match is weak.

J gene,V gene,D gene,CDR3 protein
TRBJ1-3,TRBV6-5,.,CASSSSSGNTIYF
TRBJ1-6,TRBV5-1,.,CASSSTSYNSPLHF
TRBJ2-5,TRBV30,TRBD2,CAWSVEVAGGQETQYF
TRBJ2-7,TRBV5-1,TRBD1,CASSLEGQGGYEQYF
TRBJ2-3,TRBV19,TRBD1,CATQDRVGDTQYF
TRBJ2-6,TRBV6-5,TRBD1,CASSYSDRAGANVLTF
TRBJ1-6,TRBV5-1,.,CASSLQAGAGSYNSPLHF
TRBJ2-3,TRBV5-6,.,CASSFPSTDTQYF
TRBJ1-5,TRBV6-5,TRBD1,CASRKTGNVNQPQHF
TRBJ2-3,TRBV5-1,.,CASSLGVGPGTQYF
TRBJ1-2,TRBV4-2,TRBD1,CASSQDVLTGLYGYTF
TRBJ1-5,TRBV30,.,CAWSAGRNQPQHF
TRBJ2-6,TRBV6-5,.,CAAARATSGANVLTF
TRBJ1-1,TRBV2,TRBD1,CASSDVRPGGFTEAFF
TRBJ1-2,TRBV5-6,TRBD1,CASSLDRLNYGYTF
TRBJ2-7,TRBV13,TRBD1,CASSEALGQGINEQYF
TRBJ2-1,TRBV2,.,CASSSYEQFF
TRBJ1-2,TRBV30,.,CASAGGYGYTF
TRBJ1-1,TRBV14,.,CASSQDRWTEAFF
TRBJ2-1,TRBV10-3,.,CAISDRVMVEQFF
TRBJ2-5,TRBV30,.,CAWSVGGGAETQYF
TRBJ2-7,TRBV10-1,.,CATSPGRPSEQYF
TRBJ2-3,TRBV7-3,TRBD1,CASSPLGQVKADTQYF
TRBJ2-2,TRBV7-3,TRBD1,CASSPMGQGTPGELFF
TRBJ1-1,TRBV29-1,.,CSVRREGAEAFF
TRBJ1-1,TRBV25-1,TRBD1,CASREGALDTEAFF
TRBJ2-7,TRBV7-8,.,CASSKREGSSYEQYF
TRBJ2-2,TRBV5-1,.,CASSLGYTGELFF
TRBJ2-3,TRBV5-4,.,CASSFKGRGPQYF